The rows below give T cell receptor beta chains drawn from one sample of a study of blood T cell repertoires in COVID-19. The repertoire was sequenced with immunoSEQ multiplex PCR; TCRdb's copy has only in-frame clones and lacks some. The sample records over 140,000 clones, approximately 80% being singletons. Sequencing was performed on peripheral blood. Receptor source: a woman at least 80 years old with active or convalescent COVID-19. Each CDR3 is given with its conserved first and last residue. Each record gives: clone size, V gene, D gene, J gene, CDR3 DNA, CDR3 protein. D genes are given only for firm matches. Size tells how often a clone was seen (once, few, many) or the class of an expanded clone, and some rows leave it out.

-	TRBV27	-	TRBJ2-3	TGTGCCAGCAGTTTAGGTCAGGGTGGCACAGATACGCAGTATTTT	CASSLGQGGTDTQYF
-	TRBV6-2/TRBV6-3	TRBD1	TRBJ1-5	TGTGCCAGCAGCGACAGGGGTGGCAATCAGCCCCAGCATTTT	CASSDRGGNQPQHF
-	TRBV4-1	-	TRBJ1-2	TGCGCCAGCAGCCAGGGGGCAAACTATGGCTACACCTTC	CASSQGANYGYTF
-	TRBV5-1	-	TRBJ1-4	TGCGCCAGCAGCATTGACACTGCAACTAATGAAAAACTGTTTTTT	CASSIDTATNEKLFF
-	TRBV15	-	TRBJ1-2	TGTGCCACCAGCAGAGATCAACTTGGCTACACCTTC	CATSRDQLGYTF
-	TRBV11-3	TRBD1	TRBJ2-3	TGTGCCAGCAGACAGGGGCCGGACAGGGGCTACACAGATACGCAGTATTTT	CASRQGPDRGYTDTQYF
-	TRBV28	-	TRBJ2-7	TGTGCCTCAGCAGGTGGGGGACTGGGCTCCTACGAGCAGTACTTC	CASAGGGLGSYEQYF
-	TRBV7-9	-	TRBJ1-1	TGTGCCAGCAGCTTAAATGAGGGCCAGAACACTGAAGCTTTCTTT	CASSLNEGQNTEAFF
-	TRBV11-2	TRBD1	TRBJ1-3	TGTGCCAGCAGCACAGGACAGGGGGCCTTTTACTCTGGAAACACCATATATTTT	CASSTGQGAFYSGNTIYF
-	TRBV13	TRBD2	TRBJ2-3	TGTGCCAGCAGCTTTATATCGGGGGGGGTCACAGATACGCAGTATTTT	CASSFISGGVTDTQYF
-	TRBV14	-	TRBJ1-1	TGTGCCAGCAGCCAACGGACAGCGAACACTGAAGCTTTCTTT	CASSQRTANTEAFF
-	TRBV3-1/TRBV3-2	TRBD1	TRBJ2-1	TGTGCCAGCAGCCAGGATCGGACAGGAACCTACAATGAGCAGTTCTTC	CASSQDRTGTYNEQFF
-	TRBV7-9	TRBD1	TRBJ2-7	TGTGCCAGCAGCTCATACCAGGGACAGGGCGCGCGCGAGCAGTACTTC	CASSSYQGQGAREQYF
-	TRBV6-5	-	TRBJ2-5	TGTGCCAGCACCAGCGGCCAAGAGACCCAGTACTTC	CASTSGQETQYF
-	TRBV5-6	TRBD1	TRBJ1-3	TGTGCCAGCAGCCGGACAGGCTCTGGAAACACCATATATTTT	CASSRTGSGNTIYF
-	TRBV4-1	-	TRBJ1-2	TGCGCCAGCAGCCAAGATAACGGTGCTAACTATGGCTACACCTTC	CASSQDNGANYGYTF
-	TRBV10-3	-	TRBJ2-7	TGTGCCATCAGTGAGAAGACGGGCTCCTACGAGCAGTACTTC	CAISEKTGSYEQYF
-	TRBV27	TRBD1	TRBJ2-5	TGTGCCAGCAGTTGGACAGGACAAGAGACCCAGTACTTC	CASSWTGQETQYF
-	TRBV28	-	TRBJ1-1	TGTGCCAGCAGCCACTTCACTGAAGCTTTCTTT	CASSHFTEAFF
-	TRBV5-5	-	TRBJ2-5	TGTGCCAGCAGCTTGGCGTCCGGACTGGAGACCCAGTACTTC	CASSLASGLETQYF
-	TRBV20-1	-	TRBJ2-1	TGCAGTGCTAGTTCGCAGGGGGGAGAGCAGTTCTTC	CSASSQGGEQFF
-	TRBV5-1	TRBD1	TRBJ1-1	TGCGCCAGCACCTTATCAGGTTCCAGGGGGATGAACACTGAAGCTTTCTTT	CASTLSGSRGMNTEAFF
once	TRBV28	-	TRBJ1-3	TGTGCCAGCAGTTTAGTGGGGACTGACTCTGGAAACACCATATATTTT	CASSLVGTDSGNTIYF
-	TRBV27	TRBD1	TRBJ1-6	TGTGCCACCACCCAGGGGGCGAAGAATTCACCCCTCCACTTT	CATTQGAKNSPLHF
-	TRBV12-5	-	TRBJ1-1	TGTGCTAGTGGTTTGGCCCAGGGTAGCACTGAAGCTTTCTTT	CASGLAQGSTEAFF
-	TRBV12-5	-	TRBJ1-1	TGTGCTAGTGGCCGCGGCCCGAACACTGAAGCTTTCTTT	CASGRGPNTEAFF
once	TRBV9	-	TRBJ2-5	TGTGCCAGCAGCGTAGGTGGAGCCTCGGAGACCCAGTACTTC	CASSVGGASETQYF
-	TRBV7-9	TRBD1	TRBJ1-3	TGTGCCAGCAGACGGGGACAGGGGGCGCCCCTATCTGGAAACACCATATATTTT	CASRRGQGAPLSGNTIYF
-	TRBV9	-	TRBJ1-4	TGTGCCAGCAGCGTAGCTACAGGGCCGAGTGAAAAACTGTTTTTT	CASSVATGPSEKLFF
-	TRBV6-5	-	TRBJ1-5	TGTGCCAGCAGTTCTGACAGAAATAGCAATCAGCCCCAGCATTTT	CASSSDRNSNQPQHF
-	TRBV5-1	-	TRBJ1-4	TGCGCCAGCAGCCTACAGGGATCGGGTGAAAAACTGTTTTTT	CASSLQGSGEKLFF
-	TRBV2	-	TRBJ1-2	TGTGCCAGCAGTGAATTCGGGCAGGGGAGCGGTGATGGCTACACCTTC	CASSEFGQGSGDGYTF
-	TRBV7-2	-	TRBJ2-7	TGTGCCAGCAGCTTAGGGGGTCAGGGGATCGAGCAGTACTTC	CASSLGGQGIEQYF
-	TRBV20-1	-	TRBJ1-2	TGCAGTGCTAAAATCGACAATGGCTACACCTTC	CSAKIDNGYTF
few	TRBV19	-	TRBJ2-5	TGTGCCAGTAGGGATGTGGGGGGGCGAGAGACCCAGTACTTC	CASRDVGGRETQYF
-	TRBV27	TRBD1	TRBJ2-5	TGTGCCAGCAGTTTTCGGGACAGATTCCAAGAGACCCAGTACTTC	CASSFRDRFQETQYF
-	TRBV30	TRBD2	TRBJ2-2	TGTGCCTGGAGTCGACTAGCGGGGGGTACCGGGGAGCTGTTTTTT	CAWSRLAGGTGELFF